The 5 T cell receptor beta chains below all came from one sample that was sequenced in a study of T cell repertoires in cytomegalovirus infection. These TCRs' antigens remain unknown. TCRdb re-analysed the reads in MiXCR, keeping a single row per CDR3 protein. Among about 890,000 distinct CDR3 sequences, 30% to 40% were seen once, and the ten largest hold around 15%. The specimen comprised cultured CD8+ T cells from PBMCs, sampled from culture after CMV antigen stimulation. All receptors come from a human donor in good health (CMV status not recorded). Some clones in this sample may be carry-over from other donors' samples.

This clonotype was recorded a few times. CDR3 in DNA: TGTGCCAGCAGTTACTCCGCGACAGGGGCTTACAATGAGCAGTTCTTC. It yields the protein CASSYSATGAYNEQFF. This chain links TRBV6-5 with TRBJ2-1; 8 positions match TRBD1. Looked up from germline, CDR1 is MNHEY and CDR2 is SVGAGI. This CDR3 is built from 16 residues. The V and J ends lost 0 bases and 4 bases, in that order; junction bases with no gene match: 5.

This clonotype was recorded a few times. The chain couples TRBV6-5 to TRBJ2-3, with unresolved D. The CDR3 extends over 13 amino acids. Germline V lookup: CDR1 MNHEY, CDR2 SVGAGI. Trimming cost V 3 bases and J 2 bases, with 6 bases left between them. The CDR3 region has the DNA TGTGCCAGCAGTTATGGTTACACAGATACGCAGTATTTT. Encoded protein: CASSYGYTDTQYF.

The chain is built from TRBV12-3 or TRBV12-4 and TRBJ2-3, with D perhaps being TRBD1 or TRBD2 (5 bases each). The CDR3 contains 13 residues. The germline V and J ends were trimmed by 5 bases and 5 bases, with 11 bases remaining between them. Here the CDR3 reads CASSPEGLDTQYF. The CDR3 DNA sequence: TGTGCCAGCAGTCCAGAGGGGTTAGATACGCAGTATTTT.

The chain is built from TRBV4-1 and TRBJ2-3, with D uncertain. The CDR3 runs to 15 residues. The V gene lost 1 base and the J gene lost 4 bases, with 12 bases spanning the gap. Germline V gene data show CDR1 as MGHRA and CDR2 as YSYEKL. CDR3 in DNA: TGCGCCAGCAGCCAAGGCCGCGGAGTTCCAGATACGCAGTATTTT. Its translation is CASSQGRGVPDTQYF.

A few counts support this clonotype. This chain connects TRBV28 to TRBJ2-1; D remains unclear. The ends were cut back, 3 bases at V and 0 bases at J, with 18 bases in the middle. There are 18 residues in the CDR3. Per the germline V gene, CDR1 is MDHEN and CDR2 is SYDVKM. The CDR3 sequence is CASSFHRYTSASYNEQFF. CDR3 DNA: TGTGCCAGCAGTTTTCACAGATATACCTCGGCCTCCTACAATGAGCAGTTCTTC.